The 4 T cell receptor beta chains presented below share a single source sample, sequenced in a study of blood T cell repertoires in COVID-19. The assay was immunoSEQ multiplex PCR, and TCRdb's table has in-frame clones only and misses some. This sample has roughly 440,000 clones, with more than 70% found just once. The sample comprised peripheral blood. The source is a woman aged 45-65 years with COVID-19, enrolled during active disease.

This chain links TRBV11-2 with TRBJ2-3, with TRBD2 identical over 9 bases. V lost 1 base, J lost 4 bases, and 6 bases stayed unmatched. The CDR3 extends over 16 amino acids. CDR1 is SGHAT and CDR2 is FQNNGV in the germline V gene. Here the CDR3 DNA reads TGTGCCAGCAGCTTAGGACTAGCGGTAAGGGCAGATACGCAGTATTTT. Amino acids: CASSLGLAVRADTQYF.

This clone has a single count. This chain links TRBV15 with TRBJ2-1; no firm D call. Germline V gene lookup returns CDR1 LNHNV and CDR2 YYDKDF (reference sequence). CDR3 length equals 13 residues. The germline V and J ends were trimmed by 0 bases and 10 bases, with 10 bases remaining between them. The CDR3: CATSRDRPREQFF. The CDR3 bases are TGTGCCACCAGCAGAGATCGACCGCGGGAGCAGTTCTTC.

This rearrangement joins TRBV7-9 to TRBJ1-2; D uncertain. CDR1 SEHNR and CDR2 FQNEAQ come from the germline V gene (reference sequence). V lost 5 bases and J 3 bases, leaving 10 bases between the germline ends. The CDR3 covers 13 residues. The CDR3: CASSLGRDYGYTF. In nucleotides, the CDR3 is TGTGCCAGCAGCCTCGGGAGGGACTATGGCTACACCTTC.

This rearrangement joins TRBV18 to TRBJ1-1, with D possibly TRBD1 on 6 matching bases. The CDR3 consists of 14 residues. In germline, CDR1 is KGHSH, CDR2 LQKENI. V was trimmed by 6 bases and J by 4 bases, leaving 15 bases between them. The CDR3 region is CASSLQGPGTEAFF. As DNA, the CDR3 is TGTGCCAGCTCGCTACAGGGCCCGGGCACTGAAGCTTTCTTT.